The sequence of this TCR beta chain was determined in a study of response to subunit inactivated influenza vaccine. The CDR3 has 13 residues. Germline CDR1 is ENHRY and CDR2 is SYGVKD. Findings of the study overall: Authors suggested seasonal influenza vaccinations each recruit few new T cells.

TCRdb re-analysed the RT-PCR reads in MiXCR, keeping a single row per CDR3 protein. The sample has 650,000 to 850,000 distinct CDR3 sequences; over 11% are singletons. Of note for this clonotype: Its antigen is undetermined.

Here the sequenced sample was PBMCs from blood, taken 14 to 15 days before vaccination. This clonotype originated in a man between 50 and 59 years old who received an inactivated influenza vaccine. The J gene is TRBJ2-1, the V gene TRBV10-3; TRBD2 agrees at 8 bases. CDR3 DNA: TGTGGAACTAGCGGCAGCTCCTACAATGAGCAGTTCTTC. As protein: CGTSGSSYNEQFF.